The clone carrying this TCR beta chain has only a few counts. No antigen is known for it. The data were obtained in a study of T-cell memory formation after mild COVID-19. The wider study: Largely, TCR clusters stayed within a single donor.

Researchers used 5'RACE with constant-segment primers to make TCR alpha and TCR beta cDNA libraries that carry sample barcodes and UMIs. TCRdb reprocessed the 5' RACE reads via MiXCR and lists one record per CDR3 protein. This table has 450,000 or so distinct CDR3 sequences, roughly 20% appearing once. Notes on the study in general: Certain responding clones were present in pre-infection memory, suggesting participation of cross-reactive memory.

The CDR3 loop spans 12 amino acids. Germline V CDR1 and CDR2: SGHVS, FQNEAQ. Trimming took off 5 bases at V and 8 bases at J, with 12 bases between the two ends. Specimen: PBMCs or a T cell subset sorted from them (not recorded which). The rearrangement links TRBV7-8 to TRBJ1-2, with D maybe TRBD1 (5 bases). The TCR comes from an adult woman who had mild COVID-19 (a few samples of this study predate the infection). Cell type and time point are not known. The CDR3 nucleotides are TGTGCCAGCAGCCCAGACAGTTTCGGCTACACCTTC. This encodes CASSPDSFGYTF.